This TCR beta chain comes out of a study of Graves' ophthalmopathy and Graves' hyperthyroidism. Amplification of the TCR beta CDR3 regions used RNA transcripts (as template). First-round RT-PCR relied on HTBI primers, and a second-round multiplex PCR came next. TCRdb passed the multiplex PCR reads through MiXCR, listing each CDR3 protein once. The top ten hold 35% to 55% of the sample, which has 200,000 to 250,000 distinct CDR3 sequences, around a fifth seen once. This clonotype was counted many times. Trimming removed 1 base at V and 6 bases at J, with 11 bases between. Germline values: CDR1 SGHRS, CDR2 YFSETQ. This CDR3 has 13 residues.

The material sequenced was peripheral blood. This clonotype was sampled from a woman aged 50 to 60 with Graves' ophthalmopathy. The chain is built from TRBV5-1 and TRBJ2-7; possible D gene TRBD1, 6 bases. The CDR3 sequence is CASSLSAGVEQYF. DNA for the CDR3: TGCGCCAGCAGCTTGTCCGCAGGGGTCGAGCAGTACTTC.